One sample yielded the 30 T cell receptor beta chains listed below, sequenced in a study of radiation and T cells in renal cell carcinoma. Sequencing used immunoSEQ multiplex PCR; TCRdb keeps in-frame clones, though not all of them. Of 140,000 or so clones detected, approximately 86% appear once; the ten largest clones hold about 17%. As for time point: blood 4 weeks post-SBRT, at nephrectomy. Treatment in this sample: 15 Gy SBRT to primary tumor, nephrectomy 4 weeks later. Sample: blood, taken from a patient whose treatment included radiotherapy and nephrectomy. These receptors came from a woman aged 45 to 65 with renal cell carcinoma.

CDR3 loop: CASSRRGAGSYNEQFF. The CDR3 nucleotides are TGTGCCAGCAGCCGCAGGGGGGCGGGTTCCTACAATGAGCAGTTCTTC. The chain links TRBV7-9 to TRBJ2-1; D possibly corresponds to TRBD1 (7 bases). V was clipped by 5 bases and J by 1 base, with 15 bases between them. The germline CDR1 and CDR2 sequences are SEHNR and FQNEAQ (reference sequence). This CDR3 spans 16 amino acids.

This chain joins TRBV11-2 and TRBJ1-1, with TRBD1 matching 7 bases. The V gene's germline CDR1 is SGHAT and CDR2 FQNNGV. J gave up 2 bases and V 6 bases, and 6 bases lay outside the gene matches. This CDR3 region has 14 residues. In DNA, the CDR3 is TGTGCCAGCAGTATCGGGACAGCTAACACTGAAGCTTTCTTT. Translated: CASSIGTANTEAFF.

CDR3 in amino acids: CASSQGQRYYEQYF. CDR3 bases: TGCGCCAGCAGCCAAGGCCAGCGCTATTACGAGCAGTACTTC. The chain combines TRBV4-1 with TRBJ2-7; unclear D gene. The germline V gene has CDR1 MGHRA and CDR2 YSYEKL. The V gene lost 1 base and the J gene lost 4 bases, with 11 bases spanning the gap. The CDR3 is made up of 14 amino acids.

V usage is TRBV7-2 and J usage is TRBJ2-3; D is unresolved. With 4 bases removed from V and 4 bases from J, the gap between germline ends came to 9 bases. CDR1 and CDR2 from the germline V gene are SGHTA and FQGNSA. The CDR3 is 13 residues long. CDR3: CASSWRKPDTQYF. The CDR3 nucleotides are TGTGCCAGCAGCTGGAGAAAGCCAGATACGCAGTATTTT.

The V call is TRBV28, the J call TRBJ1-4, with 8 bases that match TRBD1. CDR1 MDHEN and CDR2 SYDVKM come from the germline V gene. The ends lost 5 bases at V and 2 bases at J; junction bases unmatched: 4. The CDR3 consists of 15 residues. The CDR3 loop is CASSETGATNEKLFF. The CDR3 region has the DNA TGTGCCAGCAGTGAGACAGGGGCCACTAATGAAAAACTGTTTTTT.

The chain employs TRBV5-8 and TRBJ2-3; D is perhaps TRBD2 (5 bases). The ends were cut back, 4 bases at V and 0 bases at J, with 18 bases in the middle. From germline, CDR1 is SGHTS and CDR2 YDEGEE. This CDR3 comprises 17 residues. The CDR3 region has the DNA TGTGCCAGCAGCCGAGCCCTAGCAGATGCTAGCACAGATACGCAGTATTTT. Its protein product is CASSRALADASTDTQYF.

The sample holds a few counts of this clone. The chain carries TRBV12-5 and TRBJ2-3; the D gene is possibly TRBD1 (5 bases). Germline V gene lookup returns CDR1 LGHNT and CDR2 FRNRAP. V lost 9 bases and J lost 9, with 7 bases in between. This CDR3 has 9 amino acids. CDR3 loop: CARRGTQYF. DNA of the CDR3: TGTGCTAGAAGGGGAACGCAGTATTTT.

As DNA, the CDR3 is TGTGCCAGTAGAACCGGACAGGGCCTGCCTGCCGAGCAGTACTTC. Encoded protein: CASRTGQGLPAEQYF. This sequence joins TRBV19 and TRBJ2-7, with 8 bases matching TRBD1. This CDR3 is built from 15 residues. With 6 bases clipped from V and 6 bases from J, the junction kept 13 bases outside the gene matches. Germline assignment: CDR1 LNHDA and CDR2 SQIVND (reference sequence).

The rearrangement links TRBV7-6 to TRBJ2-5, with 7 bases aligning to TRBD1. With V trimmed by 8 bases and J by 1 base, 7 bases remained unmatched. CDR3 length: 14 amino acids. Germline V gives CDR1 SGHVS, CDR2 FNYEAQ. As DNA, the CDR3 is TGTGCCAGCCTTAACCCAGGGGGCCAAGAGACCCAGTACTTC. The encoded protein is CASLNPGGQETQYF.

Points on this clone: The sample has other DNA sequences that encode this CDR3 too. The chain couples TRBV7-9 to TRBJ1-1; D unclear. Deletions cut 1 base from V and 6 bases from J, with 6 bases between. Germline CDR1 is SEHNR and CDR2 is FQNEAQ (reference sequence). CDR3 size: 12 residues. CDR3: CASSLGSPEAFF. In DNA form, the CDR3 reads TGTGCCAGCAGCTTAGGCTCGCCTGAAGCTTTCTTT. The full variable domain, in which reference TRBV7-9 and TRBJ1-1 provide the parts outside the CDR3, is DTGVSQNPRHKITKRGQNVTFRCDPISEHNRLYWYRQTLGQGPEFLTYFQNEAQLEKSRLLSDRFSAERPKGSFSTLEIQRTEQGDSAMYLCASSLGSPEAFFGQGTRLTVV.

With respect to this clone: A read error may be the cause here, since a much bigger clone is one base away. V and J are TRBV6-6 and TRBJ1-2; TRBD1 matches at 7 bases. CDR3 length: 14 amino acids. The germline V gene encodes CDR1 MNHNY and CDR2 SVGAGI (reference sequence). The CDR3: CANSNETRGPGYTF. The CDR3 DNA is TGTGCCAACAGTAACGAAACAAGGGGGCCGGGCTACACCTTC.

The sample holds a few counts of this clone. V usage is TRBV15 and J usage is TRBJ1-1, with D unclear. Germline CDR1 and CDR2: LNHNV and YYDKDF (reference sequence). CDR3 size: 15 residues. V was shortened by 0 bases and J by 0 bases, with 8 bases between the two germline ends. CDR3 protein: CATSRESAMNTEAFF. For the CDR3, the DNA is TGTGCCACCAGCAGAGAGTCAGCGATGAACACTGAAGCTTTCTTT.

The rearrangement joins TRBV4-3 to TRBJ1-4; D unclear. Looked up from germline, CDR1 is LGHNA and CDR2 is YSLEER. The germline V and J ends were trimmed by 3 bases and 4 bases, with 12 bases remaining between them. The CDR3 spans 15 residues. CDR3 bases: TGCGCCAGCAGCCATGAGGTCGGGGTTAATGAAAAACTGTTTTTT. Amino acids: CASSHEVGVNEKLFF.

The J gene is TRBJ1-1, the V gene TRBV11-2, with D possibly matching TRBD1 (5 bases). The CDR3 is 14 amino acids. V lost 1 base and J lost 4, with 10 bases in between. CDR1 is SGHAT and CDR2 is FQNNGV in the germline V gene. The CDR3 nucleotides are TGTGCCAGCAGCTTAGTTCCAAGGGGCACTGAAGCTTTCTTT. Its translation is CASSLVPRGTEAFF.

CDR3 nucleotides: TGTGCCAGCAGCTTTCCGGGACAGGGGGCGTGGAGCTCCTACGAGCAGTACTTC. It translates to CASSFPGQGAWSSYEQYF. The genes are TRBV7-9 and TRBJ2-7; 12 nucleotides agree with TRBD1. From germline, CDR1 is SEHNR and CDR2 FQNEAQ (reference sequence). The CDR3 runs to 18 residues. V dropped 3 bases and J dropped 0; count of bases not matched to a gene: 9.

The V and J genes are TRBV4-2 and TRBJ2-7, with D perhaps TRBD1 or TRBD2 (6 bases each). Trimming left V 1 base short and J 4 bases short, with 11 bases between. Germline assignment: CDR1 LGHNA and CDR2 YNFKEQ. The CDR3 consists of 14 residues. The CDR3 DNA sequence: TGTGCCAGCAGCCAAGCGGGGGCCCTTTACGAGCAGTACTTC. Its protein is CASSQAGALYEQYF.

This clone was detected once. The CDR3 nucleotides are TGTGCCAGCAGTTTATCGCCCAGGGGGGACTACGAGCAGTACTTC. It specifies CASSLSPRGDYEQYF. The chain recombines TRBV28 with TRBJ2-7, with TRBD1 as a possible D gene (7 bases). Trimming removed 1 base at V and 3 bases at J, with 13 bases between. Looked up from germline, CDR1 is MDHEN and CDR2 is SYDVKM. The CDR3 spans 15 residues.

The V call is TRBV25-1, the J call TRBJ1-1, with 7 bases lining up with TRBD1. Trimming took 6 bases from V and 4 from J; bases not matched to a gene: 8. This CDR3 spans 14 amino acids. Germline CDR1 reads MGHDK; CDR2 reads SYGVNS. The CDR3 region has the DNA TGTGCCAGCAGGGAGACAGGGCTGAGCACTGAAGCTTTCTTT. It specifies CASRETGLSTEAFF.

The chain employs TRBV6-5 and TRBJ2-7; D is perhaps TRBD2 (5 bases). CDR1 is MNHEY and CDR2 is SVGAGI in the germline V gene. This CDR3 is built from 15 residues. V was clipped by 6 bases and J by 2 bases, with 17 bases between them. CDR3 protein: CASSPGVTRAYEQYF. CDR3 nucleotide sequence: TGTGCCAGCAGCCCCGGGGTAACGAGGGCCTACGAGCAGTACTTC.

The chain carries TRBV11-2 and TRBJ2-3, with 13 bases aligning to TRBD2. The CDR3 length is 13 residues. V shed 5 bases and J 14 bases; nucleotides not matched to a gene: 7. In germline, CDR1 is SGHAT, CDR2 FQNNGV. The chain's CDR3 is CASSHSLAGGPYF. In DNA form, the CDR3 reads TGTGCCAGCAGCCATTCACTAGCGGGGGGGCCGTATTTT. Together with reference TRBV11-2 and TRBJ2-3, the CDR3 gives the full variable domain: EAGVAQSPRYKIIEKRQSVAFWCNPISGHATLYWYQQILGQGPKLLIQFQNNGVVDDSQLPKDRFSAERLKGVDSTLKIQPAKLEDSAVYLCASSHSLAGGPYFGPGTRLTVL.

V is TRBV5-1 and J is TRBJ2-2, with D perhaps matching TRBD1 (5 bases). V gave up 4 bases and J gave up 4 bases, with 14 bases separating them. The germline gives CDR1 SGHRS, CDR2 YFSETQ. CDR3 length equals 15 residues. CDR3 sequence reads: CASSQGGRGTGELFF. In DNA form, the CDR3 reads TGCGCCAGCAGCCAGGGTGGTAGGGGCACCGGGGAGCTGTTTTTT.

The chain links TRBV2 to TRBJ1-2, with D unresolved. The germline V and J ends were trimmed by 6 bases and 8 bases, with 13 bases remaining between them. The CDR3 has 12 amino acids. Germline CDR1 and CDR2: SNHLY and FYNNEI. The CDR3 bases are TGTGCCAGCAGGAGGTCCGAGATGGGCTACACCTTC. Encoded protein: CASRRSEMGYTF.

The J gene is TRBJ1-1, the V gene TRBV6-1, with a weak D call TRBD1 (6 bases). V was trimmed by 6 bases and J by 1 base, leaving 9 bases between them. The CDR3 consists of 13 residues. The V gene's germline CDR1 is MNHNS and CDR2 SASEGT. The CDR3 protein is CASRTGTNTEAFF. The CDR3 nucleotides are TGTGCCAGCAGAACAGGGACGAACACTGAAGCTTTCTTT.

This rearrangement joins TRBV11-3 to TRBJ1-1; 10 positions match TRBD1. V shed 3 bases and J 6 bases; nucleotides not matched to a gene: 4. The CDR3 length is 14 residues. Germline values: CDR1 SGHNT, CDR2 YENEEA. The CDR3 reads CASSLGQGSPEAFF. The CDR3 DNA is TGTGCCAGCAGCTTGGGACAGGGGTCCCCTGAAGCTTTCTTT.

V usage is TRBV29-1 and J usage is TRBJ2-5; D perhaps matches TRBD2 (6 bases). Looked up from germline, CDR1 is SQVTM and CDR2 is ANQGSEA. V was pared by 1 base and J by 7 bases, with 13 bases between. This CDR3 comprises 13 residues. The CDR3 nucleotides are TGCAGCGTTGAAGCCCAGGGAGCGGGGACCCAGTACTTC. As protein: CSVEAQGAGTQYF.

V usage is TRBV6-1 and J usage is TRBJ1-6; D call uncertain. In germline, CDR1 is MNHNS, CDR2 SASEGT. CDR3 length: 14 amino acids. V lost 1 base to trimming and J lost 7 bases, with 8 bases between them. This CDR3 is CASSEVRLNSPLHF. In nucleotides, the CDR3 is TGTGCCAGCAGTGAAGTGCGGCTCAATTCACCCCTCCACTTT.

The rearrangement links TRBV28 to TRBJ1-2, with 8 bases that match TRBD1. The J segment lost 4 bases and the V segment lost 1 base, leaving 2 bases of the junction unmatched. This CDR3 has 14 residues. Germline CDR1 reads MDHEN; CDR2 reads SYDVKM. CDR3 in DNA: TGTGCCAGCAGTTTATACACAGGGGGCTATGGCTACACCTTC. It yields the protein CASSLYTGGYGYTF.

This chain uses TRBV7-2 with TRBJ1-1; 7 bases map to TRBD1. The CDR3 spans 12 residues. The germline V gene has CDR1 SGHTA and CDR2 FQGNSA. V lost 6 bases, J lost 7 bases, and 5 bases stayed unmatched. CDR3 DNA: TGTGCCAGCAGAAGCAGGGGGAATGAAGCTTTCTTT. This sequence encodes CASRSRGNEAFF.

The CDR3 DNA reads as TGTGCCAGCAGTTTGGCAGGGGCGAACACTGAAGCTTTCTTT. Its protein is CASSLAGANTEAFF. The V call is TRBV27, the J call TRBJ1-1; maybe TRBD1 (6 bases). Germline V gene sequence: CDR1 MNHEY, CDR2 SMNVEV (reference sequence). The CDR3 has 14 residues. The ends were cut back, 3 bases at V and 1 base at J, with 9 bases in the middle.

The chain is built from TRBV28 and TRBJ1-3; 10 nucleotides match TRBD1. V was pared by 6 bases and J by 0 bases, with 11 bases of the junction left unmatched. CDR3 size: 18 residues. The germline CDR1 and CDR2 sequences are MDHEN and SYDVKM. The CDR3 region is CASSRPSGTGVSGNTIYF. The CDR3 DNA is TGTGCCAGCAGCCGACCCTCCGGGACAGGGGTCTCTGGAAACACCATATATTTT.